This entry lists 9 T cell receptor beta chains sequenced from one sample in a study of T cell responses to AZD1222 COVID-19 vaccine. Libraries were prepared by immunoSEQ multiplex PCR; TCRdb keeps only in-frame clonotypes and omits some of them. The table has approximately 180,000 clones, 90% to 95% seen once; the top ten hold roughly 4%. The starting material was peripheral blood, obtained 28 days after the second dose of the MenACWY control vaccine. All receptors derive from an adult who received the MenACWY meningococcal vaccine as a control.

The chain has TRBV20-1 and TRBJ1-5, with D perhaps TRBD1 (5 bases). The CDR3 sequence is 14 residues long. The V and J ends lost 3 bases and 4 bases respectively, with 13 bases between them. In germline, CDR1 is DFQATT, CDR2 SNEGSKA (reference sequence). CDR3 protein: CSASSGGANQPQHF. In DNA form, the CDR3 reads TGCAGTGCTAGTTCGGGGGGAGCAAATCAGCCCCAGCATTTT.

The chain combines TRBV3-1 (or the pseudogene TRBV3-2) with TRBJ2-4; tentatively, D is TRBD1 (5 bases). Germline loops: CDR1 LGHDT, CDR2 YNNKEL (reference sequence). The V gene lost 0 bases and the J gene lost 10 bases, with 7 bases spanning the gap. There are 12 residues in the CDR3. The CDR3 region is CASSQEGEIQYF. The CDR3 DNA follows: TGTGCCAGCAGCCAAGAAGGGGAAATTCAGTACTTC.

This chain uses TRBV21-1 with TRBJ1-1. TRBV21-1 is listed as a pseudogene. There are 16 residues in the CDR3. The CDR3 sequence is CASSRKQGGLNTEAFF. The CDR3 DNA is TGTGCCAGCAGCAGAAAGCAAGGAGGGCTGAACACTGAAGCTTTCTTT.

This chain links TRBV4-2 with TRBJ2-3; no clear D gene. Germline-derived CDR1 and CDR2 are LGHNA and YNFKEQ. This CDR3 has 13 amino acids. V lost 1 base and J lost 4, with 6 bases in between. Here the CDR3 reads CASSQGRPDTQYF. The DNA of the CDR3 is TGTGCCAGCAGCCAAGGCCGGCCAGATACGCAGTATTTT.

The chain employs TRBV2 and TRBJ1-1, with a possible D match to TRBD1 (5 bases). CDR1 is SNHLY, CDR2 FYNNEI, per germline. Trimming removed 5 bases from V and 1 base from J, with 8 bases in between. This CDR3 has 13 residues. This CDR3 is CASSQDKNTEAFF. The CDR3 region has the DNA TGTGCCAGCAGTCAGGACAAGAACACTGAAGCTTTCTTT.

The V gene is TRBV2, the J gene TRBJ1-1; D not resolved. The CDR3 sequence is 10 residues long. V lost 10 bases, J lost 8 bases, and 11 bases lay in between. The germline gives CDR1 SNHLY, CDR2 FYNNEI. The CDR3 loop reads CAIGDGEAFF. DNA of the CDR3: TGTGCCATCGGGGATGGGGAAGCTTTCTTT.

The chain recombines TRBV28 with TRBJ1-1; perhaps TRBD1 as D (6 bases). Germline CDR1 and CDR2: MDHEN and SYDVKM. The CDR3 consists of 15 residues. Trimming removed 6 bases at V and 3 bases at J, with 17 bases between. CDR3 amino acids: CASRHRRRGDTEAFF. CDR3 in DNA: TGTGCCAGCAGGCACCGGAGAAGGGGGGACACTGAAGCTTTCTTT.

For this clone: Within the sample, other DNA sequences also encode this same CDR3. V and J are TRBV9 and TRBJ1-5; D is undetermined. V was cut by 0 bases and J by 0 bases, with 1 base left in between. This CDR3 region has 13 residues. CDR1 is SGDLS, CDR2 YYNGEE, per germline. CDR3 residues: CASSVGSNQPQHF. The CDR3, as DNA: TGTGCCAGCAGCGTAGGTAGCAATCAGCCCCAGCATTTT.

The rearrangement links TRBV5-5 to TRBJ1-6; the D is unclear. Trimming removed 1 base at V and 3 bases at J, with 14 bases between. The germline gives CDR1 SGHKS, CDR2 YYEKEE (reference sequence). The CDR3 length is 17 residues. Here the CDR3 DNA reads TGTGCCAGCAGCTTGTTCGCCGGAAGAGACTATAATTCACCCCTCCACTTT. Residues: CASSLFAGRDYNSPLHF.